This TCR beta chain emerged from a study of T cells in Graves' hyperthyroidism and ophthalmopathy. Diagnosis relied on clinical symptoms, serum thyroxine and TRAb, thyroid ultrasound and orbital computed tomography. Study results and caveats: Through a model of 13 V-J features, ophthalmopathy was separated from stable hyperthyroidism. In blood, most of the thyroid clonotypes expanded above 0.001 were also present.

Amplification yielded TCR beta CDR3 regions, with RNA transcripts as the source. In the first-round RT-PCR of the TCR CDR3, the HTBI primer set was used. Using its own MiXCR run on the multiplex PCR reads, TCRdb lists one record per CDR3 protein. This sample yields around 360,000 distinct CDR3 sequences, of which about 15% are seen a single time; roughly 20% belongs to the top ten. In its sample, this clonotype was seen many times. What it recognizes is unknown. The sequence derives from a woman aged 60-75 years with Graves' ophthalmopathy. The specimen sequenced was blood.

The CDR3: CASSELKGPAYEQYF. In nucleotides, the CDR3 is TGTGCCAGCAGTGAACTAAAGGGACCGGCCTACGAGCAGTACTTC. The chain employs TRBV2 and TRBJ2-7; D possibly uses TRBD1 or TRBD2 (5 bases each). CDR3 length equals 15 residues. Germline V gene data show CDR1 as SNHLY and CDR2 as FYNNEI. V dropped 2 bases and J dropped 2 bases, with 13 bases sitting between them.